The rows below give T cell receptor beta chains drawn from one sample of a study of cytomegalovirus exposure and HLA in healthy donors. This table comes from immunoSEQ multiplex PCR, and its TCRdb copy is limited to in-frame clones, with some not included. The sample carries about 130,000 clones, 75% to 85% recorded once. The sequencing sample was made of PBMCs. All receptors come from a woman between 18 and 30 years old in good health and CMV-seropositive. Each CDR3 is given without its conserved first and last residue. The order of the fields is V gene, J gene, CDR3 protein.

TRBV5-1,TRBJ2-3,ASHRLASLFTDTQY
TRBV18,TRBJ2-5,ASSTSVTQETQY
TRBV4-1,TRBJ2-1,ASSRQLAGGPYNEQF
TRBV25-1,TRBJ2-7,ASTGTGPGPGQY
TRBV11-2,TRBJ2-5,ASSLGLAGGETQY
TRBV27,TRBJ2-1,ASSSRLDPWNQF
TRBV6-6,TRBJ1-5,ASSDPSGLDQPQH
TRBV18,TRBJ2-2,ASSPYGQGNTGELF
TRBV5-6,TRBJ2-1,ASSTGTETYEQF
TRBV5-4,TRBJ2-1,ASSSREAEQF
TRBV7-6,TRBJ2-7,ASSPQDRGREQY